This T cell receptor (beta chain) appears in the sequencing data of a study of spatial heterogeneity in lung cancer. Specified time point: sample taken at primary tumor resection. Some 72 TRACERx patients with early, untreated non-small cell lung cancer donated samples. In each case, whole RNA from tumor, nontumor lung or frozen PBMC was sequenced unsorted. Unmatched junction bases numbered 6, after V lost 5 bases and J lost 3 bases. The CDR3 has 14 amino acids. Carried by each TCR cDNA molecule was a unique molecular identifier. TCRdb used MiXCR to reprocess the 5' RACE reads, holding one entry per CDR3 protein. The sample records around 2,900 distinct CDR3 sequences, around 18% being singletons. This clonotype has a single count.

V is TRBV12-3 or TRBV12-4 and J is TRBJ2-5; 7 positions agree with TRBD2. This clonotype originated in a male donor with early-stage non-small cell lung cancer. The source was normal lung tissue next to the tumor, collected at surgery. The CDR3 sequence: CASSTTSSKETQYF. The DNA of the CDR3 is TGTGCCAGCAGTACGACTAGCTCCAAAGAGACCCAGTACTTC.